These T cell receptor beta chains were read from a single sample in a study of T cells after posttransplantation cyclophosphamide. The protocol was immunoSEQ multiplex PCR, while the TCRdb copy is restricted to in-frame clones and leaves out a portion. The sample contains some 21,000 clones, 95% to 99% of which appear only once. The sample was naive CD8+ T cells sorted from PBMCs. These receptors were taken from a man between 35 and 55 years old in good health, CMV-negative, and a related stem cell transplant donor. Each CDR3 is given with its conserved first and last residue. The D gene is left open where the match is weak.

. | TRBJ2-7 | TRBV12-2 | CASRPKPGLAVPYEQYF
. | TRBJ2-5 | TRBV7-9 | CASSPRETQYF
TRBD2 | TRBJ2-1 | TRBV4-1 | CASSQGGLAGGPGGNEQFF
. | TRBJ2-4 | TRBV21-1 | CASKGPTGLAGEGSKNIQYF
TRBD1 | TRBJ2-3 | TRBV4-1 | CASSQVGQGALVDTQYF
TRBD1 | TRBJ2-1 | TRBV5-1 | CASTLRGPVGTHEQFF
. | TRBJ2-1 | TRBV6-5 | CASSGTAAPVGEQFF
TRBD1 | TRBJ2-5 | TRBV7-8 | CASSFTGTEQETQYF
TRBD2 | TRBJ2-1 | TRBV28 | CASSPQGLAGGNEQFF
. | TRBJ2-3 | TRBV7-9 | CASSPTGAATDTQYF
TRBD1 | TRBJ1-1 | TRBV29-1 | CSARDSMNTEAFF
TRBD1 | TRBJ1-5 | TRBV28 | CASSVDRESQPQHF
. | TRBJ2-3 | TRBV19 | CASSLPGVVDTQYF
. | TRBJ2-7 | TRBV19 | CASSGGLSYEQYF
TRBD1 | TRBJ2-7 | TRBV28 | CASRTDREFEEQYF
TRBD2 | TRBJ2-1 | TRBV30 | CAWSVESSGYNEQFF
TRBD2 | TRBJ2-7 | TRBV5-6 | CASSPRTGVAGEQYF
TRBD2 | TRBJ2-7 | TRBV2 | CASSWGSSGSYEQYF
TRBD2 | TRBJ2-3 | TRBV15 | CATSKLAGDTQYF
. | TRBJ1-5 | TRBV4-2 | CASSQGEGSNQPQHF
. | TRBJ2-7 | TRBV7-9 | CASSLAGGLYEQYF
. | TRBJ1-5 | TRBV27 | CASNDGASGNQPQHF
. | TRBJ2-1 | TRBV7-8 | CASSLSSVIYNEQFF
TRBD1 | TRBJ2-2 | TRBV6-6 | CASRDPTGGFPGELFF
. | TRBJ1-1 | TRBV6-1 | CASSVSRTEAFF
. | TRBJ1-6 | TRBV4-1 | CASRNRDTYNSPLHF
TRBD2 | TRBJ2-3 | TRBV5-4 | CASSRATSGTRTDTQYF
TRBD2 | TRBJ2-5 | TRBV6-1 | CASSETGTSGRAGTQYF
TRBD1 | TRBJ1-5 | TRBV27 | CASSLGAVGTVNQPQHF
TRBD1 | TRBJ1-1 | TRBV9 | CASSDRDRKGQGGTEAFF
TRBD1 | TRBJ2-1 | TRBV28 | CASTKGTGGRGDEQFF
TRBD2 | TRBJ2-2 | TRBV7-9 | CASRTSGSRELFF
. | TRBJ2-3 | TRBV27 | CASSSFTGADTQYF
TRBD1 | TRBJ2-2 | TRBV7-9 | CASSFTGTATGELFF
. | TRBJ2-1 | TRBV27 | CASSLCLELDEQFF
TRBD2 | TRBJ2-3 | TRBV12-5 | CASGFTSGRPKPSDTQYF
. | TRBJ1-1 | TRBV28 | CASSPGGTEAFF